This is a list of T cell receptor beta chains from one sample in a study of breast tumors, draining lymph nodes, adjacent tissues. TCRdb used MiXCR to reprocess the multiplex PCR reads, holding one entry per CDR3 protein. The sample carries around 13,000 distinct CDR3 sequences, about three quarters recorded once. Sequenced sample: tumor-adjacent breast tissue. Source of these receptors: a female donor with breast cancer. Some clones in this sample may be carry-over from other donors' samples. Both conserved end residues are part of each CDR3. The D gene is left open where the match is weak. Not all rows give a size; the values are once, few, many and, for expanded clones, a class.

V	J	D	size	CDR3	DNA
TRBV5-1	TRBJ2-2	-	-	CASSRQGGTGELFF	TGCGCCAGCAGTCGACAGGGAGGAACCGGGGAGCTGTTTTTT
TRBV7-8	TRBJ2-7	TRBD1	-	CASSKTDRGSYEQYF	TGTGCCAGCAGCAAGACCGACAGGGGAAGTTACGAGCAGTACTTC
TRBV4-1	TRBJ1-2	TRBD1	-	CASSQDGQVIYGYTF	TGCGCCAGCAGCCAAGACGGACAGGTTATCTATGGCTACACCTTC
TRBV2	TRBJ2-3	-	-	CASSFLLGGTDTQYF	TGTGCCAGCTCCTTTCTTCTAGGCGGCACAGATACGCAGTATTTT
TRBV3-1	TRBJ2-2	-	-	CASSQIGENTGELFF	TGTGCCAGCAGCCAAATAGGAGAGAACACCGGGGAGCTGTTTTTT
TRBV4-1	TRBJ2-7	-	-	CASSQDGYERYF	TGCGCCAGCAGCCAAGATGGCTACGAGCGGTACTTC
TRBV4-2	TRBJ2-7	TRBD2	medium-sized	CASSQAATSGSREQYF	TGTGCCAGCAGCCAAGCCGCGACTAGCGGGAGCCGCGAGCAGTACTTC
TRBV7-3	TRBJ2-1	TRBD1	-	CASSLTQGAYNEQFF	TGTGCCAGCAGCTTAACACAGGGGGCTTACAATGAGCAGTTCTTC
TRBV12-3/TRBV12-4	TRBJ2-1	-	-	CASSYHSGAQFF	TGTGCCAGCAGTTATCATAGCGGAGCTCAGTTCTTC
TRBV19	TRBJ2-1	TRBD2	-	CASSVSGTSVGAYNEQFF	TGTGCCAGTAGTGTATCCGGGACTAGCGTCGGGGCCTACAATGAGCAGTTCTTC
TRBV14	TRBJ1-4	-	-	CASSQLTGSNEKLFF	TGTGCCAGCAGCCAACTAACGGGCTCAAATGAAAAACTGTTTTTT
TRBV7-9	TRBJ2-1	TRBD1	-	CASSLDRVDEQFF	TGTGCCAGCAGCCTGGACAGGGTTGATGAGCAGTTCTTC
TRBV6-6	TRBJ2-3	TRBD2	-	CASSTSGRTTDTQYF	TGTGCCAGCAGCACTAGCGGGAGGACGACAGATACGCAGTATTTT
TRBV6-1	TRBJ1-6	-	-	CASSEVRGGYNSPLHF	TGTGCCAGCAGTGAAGTAAGAGGGGGTTATAATTCACCCCTCCACTTT
TRBV4-1	TRBJ2-1	TRBD1	-	CASSQATGGWNERFF	TGCGCCAGCAGCCAAGCAACAGGGGGTTGGAATGAGCGGTTCTTC
TRBV6-1	TRBJ1-5	-	medium-sized	CASSATGMGNQPQHF	TGTGCCAGCAGCGCGACGGGAATGGGCAATCAGCCCCAGCATTTT
TRBV24-1	TRBJ2-2	-	-	CATSAPSTANTGELFF	TGTGCCACCAGTGCCCCCTCGACAGCGAACACCGGGGAGCTGTTTTTT
TRBV6-2/TRBV6-3	TRBJ2-7	-	-	CASSYGQGGYEQYF	TGTGCCAGCAGTTACGGGCAGGGGGGATACGAGCAGTACTTC
TRBV4-1	TRBJ2-2	TRBD1	medium-sized	CASSQPTGRSDTGELFF	TGCGCCAGCAGCCAACCGACAGGGCGGAGTGACACCGGGGAGCTGTTTTTT
TRBV19	TRBJ2-3	TRBD2	-	CASSRGLAGERTDTQYF	TGTGCCAGTAGCCGTGGGCTAGCGGGGGAGCGCACAGATACGCAGTATTTT
TRBV20-1	TRBJ2-7	-	-	CSAPGKGPNSYEQYF	TGCAGTGCTCCGGGAAAGGGACCCAACTCCTACGAGCAGTACTTC
TRBV7-2	TRBJ2-3	TRBD2	-	CASSLDLRLAVTNTDTQYF	TGTGCCAGCAGCTTAGATTTGAGACTAGCGGTGACGAACACAGATACGCAGTATTTT
TRBV20-1	TRBJ1-3	-	-	CSASRGGASGNTIYF	TGCAGTGCTAGTCGGGGGGGCGCAAGTGGAAACACCATATATTTT